Listed here are 20 T cell receptor beta chains from one sample, sequenced in a study of beta chain features in type 1 diabetes. Isolated RNA was reverse transcribed in full, so expressed TCRB transcripts were sequenced. Here immunoSEQ multiplex PCR was the method, and the copy in TCRdb shows in-frame clones only, minus some. The sample holds 350,000 or so clones, around 19% seen once. Sequenced input: naive CD4+ T cells from blood. The receptors were gathered from a woman aged 18-35 years in good health.

This clone was detected only a few times. The chain recombines TRBV18 with TRBJ1-2, with a tentative D call TRBD1 (5 bases). The CDR3 extends over 15 amino acids. The germline V and J ends were trimmed by 3 bases and 6 bases, with 17 bases remaining between them. CDR1 KGHSH and CDR2 LQKENI come from the germline V gene. CDR3 region: CASSPNTGPLDGYTF. CDR3 nucleotide sequence: TGTGCCAGCTCACCCAACACAGGTCCGTTGGATGGCTACACCTTC.

This clone has only a few counts. An end of the junction differs from the germline gene, which may be a read error. The J gene is TRBJ2-3, the V gene TRBV7-7; D may be TRBD1 (8 bases). The V gene's germline CDR1 is SSHAT and CDR2 FNYEAQ (reference sequence). The CDR3 has 16 residues. In nucleotides, the CDR3 is TGTGCTAGCAGCCAATGGACAGGGAGGGGCACAGATACGCAGTATTTT. This codes for CASSQWTGRGTDTQYF.

The CDR3 reads CASQGKANYGYTF. DNA of the CDR3: TGTGCCAGCCAGGGGAAGGCTAACTATGGCTACACCTTC. The rearrangement links TRBV9 to TRBJ1-2; D is possibly TRBD1 (6 bases). Trimming shortened V by 7 bases and J by 0 bases, and 10 bases separated the two germline ends. The germline CDR1 and CDR2 sequences are SGDLS and YYNGEE. This CDR3 spans 13 amino acids.

Only a few counts were recorded for this clone. V usage is TRBV5-1 and J usage is TRBJ1-1; D call uncertain. This CDR3 is 13 amino acids long. CDR1 and CDR2 (germline): SGHRS, YFSETQ. Trimming removed 4 bases at V and 0 bases at J, with 7 bases between. The CDR3 sequence is CASSRSVNTEAFF. In DNA, the CDR3 is TGCGCCAGCAGCCGCAGCGTGAACACTGAAGCTTTCTTT. Full variable domain (rest looked up from reference TRBV5-1 and TRBJ1-1): KAGVTQTPRYLIKTRGQQVTLSCSPISGHRSVSWYQQTPGQGLQFLFEYFSETQRNKGNFPGRFSGRQFSNSRSEMNVSTLELGDSALYLCASSRSVNTEAFFGQGTRLTVV.

V gene TRBV2 combines with J gene TRBJ2-7, with TRBD2 identical over 8 bases. Germline trimming cut 10 bases from V and 5 bases from J; bases unmatched to any gene: 7. The germline V gene has CDR1 SNHLY and CDR2 FYNNEI. This CDR3 region has 12 residues. This CDR3 is CATGRTSHEQYF. The CDR3 nucleotides are TGTGCCACCGGACGGACTAGCCACGAGCAGTACTTC. Complete variable domain (other parts from reference TRBV2 and TRBJ2-7): EPEVTQTPSHQVTQMGQEVILRCVPISNHLYFYWYRQILGQKVEFLVSFYNNEISEKSEIFDDQFSVERPDGSNFTLKIRSTKLEDSAMYFCATGRTSHEQYFGPGTRLTVT.

The table lists this clone with a few counts. The rearrangement links TRBV30 to TRBJ2-3; TRBD1 agrees at 8 bases. The CDR3 is 14 residues long. V lost 5 bases and J lost 4; bases outside the gene matches: 8. Germline V lookup: CDR1 GTSNPN, CDR2 SVGIG (reference sequence). CDR3 amino acids: CAWGPGGASDTQYF. Written as DNA, the CDR3 is TGTGCCTGGGGCCCAGGGGGCGCCTCAGATACGCAGTATTTT.

This sequence joins TRBV6-5 and TRBJ2-1; D remains unclear. This CDR3 is 15 amino acids long. The germline V gene encodes CDR1 MNHEY and CDR2 SVGAGI. V was pared by 5 bases and J by 3 bases, with 14 bases between. CDR3 residues: CASSRAADFYNEQFF. In DNA form, the CDR3 reads TGTGCCAGCAGTCGCGCGGCGGATTTCTACAATGAGCAGTTCTTC.

In its sample, this clone was seen a few times. CDR3 sequence (DNA): TGTGCCAGTAGGGGACTAGCGGACTCCTACAATGAGCAGTTCTTC. Encoded protein: CASRGLADSYNEQFF. The chain carries TRBV19 and TRBJ2-1; 11 positions match TRBD2. The V gene end was trimmed by 6 bases and the J gene end by 0 bases; junction bases not matched to a gene: 1. Germline lookup yields CDR1 LNHDA and CDR2 SQIVND (reference sequence). The CDR3 has 15 residues.

The rearrangement joins TRBV5-1 to TRBJ1-1; D is possibly TRBD1 (6 bases). The CDR3 is 16 residues long. Per germline, CDR1 SGHRS and CDR2 YFSETQ. V lost 4 bases, J lost 2 bases, and 18 bases lay in between. The CDR3 protein is CASSLRGGASNTEAFF. The DNA of the CDR3 is TGCGCCAGCAGCCTAAGGGGGGGGGCCTCTAACACTGAAGCTTTCTTT.

This clone has more than one count but fewer than ten. V and J are TRBV7-2 and TRBJ2-5, with a tentative D call TRBD1 (6 bases). V was shortened by 8 bases and J by 5 bases, with 12 bases between the two germline ends. This CDR3 contains 12 residues. Germline CDR1 is SGHTA and CDR2 is FQGNSA. The CDR3 loop is CASQGNWETQYF. The CDR3 DNA reads TGTGCCAGCCAGGGGAATTGGGAGACCCAGTACTTC.

This clone was picked up a small number of times. The V and J genes are TRBV4-2 and TRBJ2-7, with 11 bases fitting TRBD2. The V gene end was trimmed by 0 bases and the J gene end by 4 bases; junction bases not matched to a gene: 11. Per germline, CDR1 LGHNA and CDR2 YNFKEQ. This CDR3 region has 18 residues. CDR3 bases: TGTGCCAGCAGCCAAGAAGTCCCGTGGGTAGCGGGAGGGTACGAGCAGTACTTC. Translated, it gives CASSQEVPWVAGGYEQYF.

In this sample, this clone turned up a few times. This chain links TRBV9 with TRBJ2-3; 8 positions agree with TRBD2. Losses at the gene ends were 3 bases for V and 0 bases for J; bases not matched to a gene: 6. Germline V CDR1 and CDR2: SGDLS, YYNGEE. The CDR3 length is 16 residues. This CDR3 reads CASSGTSGTSTDTQYF. The CDR3 region has the DNA TGTGCCAGCAGCGGTACTAGCGGAACTAGCACAGATACGCAGTATTTT.

This clone was seen a few times. The V gene is TRBV7-9, the J gene TRBJ2-3; D perhaps matches TRBD2 (6 bases). V gave up 4 bases and J gave up 6 bases, with 11 bases separating them. The CDR3 is 13 residues long. CDR1 is SEHNR, CDR2 FQNEAQ, per germline (reference sequence). The CDR3 DNA sequence: TGTGCCAGCAGCTCCCGAGGAGGGGATACGCAGTATTTT. Protein product: CASSSRGGDTQYF.

The CDR3 here is CSVGDREMNYEQYF. The CDR3 coding sequence is TGCAGCGTTGGGGACAGGGAGATGAACTACGAGCAGTACTTC. The J gene is TRBJ2-7, the V gene TRBV29-1; TRBD1 matches 9 bases. The CDR3 has 14 residues. Trimming cost V 4 bases and J 3 bases; bases outside gene matches: 7. Germline CDR1 SQVTM, CDR2 ANQGSEA.

This clone was seen just once. The V gene is TRBV9, the J gene TRBJ1-1; the D is unclear. Between the trimmed V and J ends, which lost 7 bases and 1 base, there was a span of 11 bases. Germline CDR1 reads SGDLS; CDR2 reads YYNGEE. This CDR3 spans 13 amino acids. The CDR3 region has the DNA TGTGCCAGCCGAGAGACACCGAACACTGAAGCTTTCTTT. Translated, it gives CASRETPNTEAFF.

This clone appeared a single time. The J gene is TRBJ2-5, the V gene TRBV10-3; TRBD2 agrees at 10 bases. Germline CDR1 ENHRY, CDR2 SYGVKD. J was trimmed by 4 bases and V by 2 bases; bases with no gene match: 7. The CDR3 contains 16 residues. CDR3 sequence: CAISERILAGRETQYF. In nucleotides, the CDR3 is TGTGCCATCAGTGAGCGGATACTAGCGGGACGAGAGACCCAGTACTTC.

In its sample, this clone was seen a few times. The rearrangement joins TRBV7-2 to TRBJ2-2; D gene uncertain. Between the trimmed V and J ends, which lost 5 bases and 1 base, there was a span of 11 bases. The germline CDR1 and CDR2 sequences are SGHTA and FQGNSA. This CDR3 region has 15 residues. DNA for the CDR3: TGTGCCAGCAGCCCCGTGTCGGGGAACACCGGGGAGCTGTTTTTT. This gives the protein CASSPVSGNTGELFF.

V is TRBV4-1 and J is TRBJ1-2; D unclear. This CDR3 is built from 14 residues. The germline V and J ends were trimmed by 3 bases and 8 bases, with 16 bases remaining between them. Looked up from germline, CDR1 is MGHRA and CDR2 is YSYEKL. CDR3 protein: CASSQPLEGGGYTF. The CDR3 nucleotides are TGCGCCAGCAGCCAGCCCCTGGAGGGTGGCGGCTACACCTTC.

The rearrangement links TRBV5-1 to TRBJ2-1, with a possible D match to TRBD2 (5 bases). The CDR3 sequence is 15 residues long. CDR1 is SGHRS, CDR2 YFSETQ, per germline. V was clipped by 0 bases and J by 5 bases, with 12 bases between them. The CDR3 DNA is TGCGCCAGCAGCTTGGAAGGGCCGGGGAACAATGAGCAGTTCTTC. It encodes CASSLEGPGNNEQFF.

The chain is built from TRBV2 and TRBJ1-1; possibly TRBD1 for D (6 bases). This CDR3 comprises 13 residues. The V end lost 9 bases, the J end lost 2 bases, and 13 bases lay between the germline ends. The germline gives CDR1 SNHLY, CDR2 FYNNEI. CDR3 in amino acids: CARSGGINTEAFF. The CDR3 DNA is TGTGCCAGGAGCGGGGGCATAAACACTGAAGCTTTCTTT.